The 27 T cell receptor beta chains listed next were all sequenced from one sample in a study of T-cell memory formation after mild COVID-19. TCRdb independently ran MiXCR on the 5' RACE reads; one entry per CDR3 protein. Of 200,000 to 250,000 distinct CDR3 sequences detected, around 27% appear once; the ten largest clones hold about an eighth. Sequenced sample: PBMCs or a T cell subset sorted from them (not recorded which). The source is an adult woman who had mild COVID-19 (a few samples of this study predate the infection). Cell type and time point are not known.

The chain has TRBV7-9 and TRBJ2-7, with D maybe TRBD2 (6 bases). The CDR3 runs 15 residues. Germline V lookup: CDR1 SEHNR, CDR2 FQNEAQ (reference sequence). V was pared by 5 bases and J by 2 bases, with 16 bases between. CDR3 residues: CASSPRGGGTYEQYF. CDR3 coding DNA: TGTGCCAGCAGCCCCCGGGGAGGTGGGACCTACGAGCAGTACTTC.

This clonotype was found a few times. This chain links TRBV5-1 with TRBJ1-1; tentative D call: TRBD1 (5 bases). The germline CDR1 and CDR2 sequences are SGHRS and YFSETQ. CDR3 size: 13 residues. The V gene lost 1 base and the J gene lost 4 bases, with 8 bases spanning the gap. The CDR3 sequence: CASSLLGGTEAFF. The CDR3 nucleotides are TGCGCCAGCAGCTTGCTCGGGGGCACTGAAGCTTTCTTT.

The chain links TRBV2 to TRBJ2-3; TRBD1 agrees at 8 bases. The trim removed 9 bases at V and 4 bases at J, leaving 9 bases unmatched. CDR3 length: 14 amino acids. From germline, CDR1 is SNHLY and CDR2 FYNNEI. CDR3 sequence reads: CASLQGELADTQYF. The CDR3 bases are TGTGCCAGTTTACAGGGGGAGCTTGCAGATACGCAGTATTTT.

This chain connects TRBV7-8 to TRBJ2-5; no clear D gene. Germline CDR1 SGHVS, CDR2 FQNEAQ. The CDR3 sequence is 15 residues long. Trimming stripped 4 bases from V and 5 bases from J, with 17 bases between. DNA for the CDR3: TGTGCCAGCAGCTCCGCTCCGGTCAAGAGGGAGACCCAGTACTTC. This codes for CASSSAPVKRETQYF. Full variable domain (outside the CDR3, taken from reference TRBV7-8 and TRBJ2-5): GAGVSQSPRYKVAKRGQDVALRCDPISGHVSLFWYQQALGQGPEFLTYFQNEAQLDKSGLPSDRFFAERPEGSVSTLKIQRTQQEDSAVYLCASSSAPVKRETQYFGPGTRLLVL.

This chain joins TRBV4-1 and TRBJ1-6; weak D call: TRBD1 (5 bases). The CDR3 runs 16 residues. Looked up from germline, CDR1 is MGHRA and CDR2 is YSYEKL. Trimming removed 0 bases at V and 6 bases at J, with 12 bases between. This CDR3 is CASSQDEGNGNSPLHF. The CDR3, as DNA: TGCGCCAGCAGCCAAGATGAGGGGAACGGTAATTCACCCCTCCACTTT.

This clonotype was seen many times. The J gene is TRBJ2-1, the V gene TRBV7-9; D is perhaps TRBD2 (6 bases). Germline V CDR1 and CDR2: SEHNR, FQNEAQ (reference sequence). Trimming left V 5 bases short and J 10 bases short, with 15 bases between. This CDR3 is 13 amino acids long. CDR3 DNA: TGTGCCAGCAGCCCGGTGACTCGGGGGGAGCAGTTCTTC. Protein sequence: CASSPVTRGEQFF. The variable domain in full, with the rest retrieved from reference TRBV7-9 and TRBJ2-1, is DTGVSQNPRHKITKRGQNVTFRCDPISEHNRLYWYRQTLGQGPEFLTYFQNEAQLEKSRLLSDRFSAERPKGSFSTLEIQRTEQGDSAMYLCASSPVTRGEQFFGPGTRLTVL.

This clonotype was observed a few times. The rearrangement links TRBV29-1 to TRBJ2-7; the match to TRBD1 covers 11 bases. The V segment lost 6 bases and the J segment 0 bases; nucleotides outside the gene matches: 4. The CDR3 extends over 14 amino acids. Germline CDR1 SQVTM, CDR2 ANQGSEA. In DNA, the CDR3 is TGCAGCGTGACTGGGACAGGGGGCTCCTACGAGCAGTACTTC. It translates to CSVTGTGGSYEQYF.

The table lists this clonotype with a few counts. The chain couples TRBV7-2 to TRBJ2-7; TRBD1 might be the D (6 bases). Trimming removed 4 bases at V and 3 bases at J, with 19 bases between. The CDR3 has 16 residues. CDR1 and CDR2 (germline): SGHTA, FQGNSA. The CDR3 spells CASSSGLGRGSYEQYF. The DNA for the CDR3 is TGTGCCAGCAGCTCCGGACTTGGAAGGGGGAGCTACGAGCAGTACTTC.

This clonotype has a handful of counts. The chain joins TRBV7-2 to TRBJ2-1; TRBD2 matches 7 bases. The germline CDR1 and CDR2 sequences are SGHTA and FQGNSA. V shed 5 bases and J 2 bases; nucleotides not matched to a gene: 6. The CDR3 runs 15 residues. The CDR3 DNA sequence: TGTGCCAGCAGCATAAGCGGGGCGACCTACAATGAGCAGTTCTTC. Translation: CASSISGATYNEQFF.

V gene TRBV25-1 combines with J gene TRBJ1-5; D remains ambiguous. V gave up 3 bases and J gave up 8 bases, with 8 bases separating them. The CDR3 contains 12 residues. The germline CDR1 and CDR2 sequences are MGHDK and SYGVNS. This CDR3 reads CASSDEGEPQHF. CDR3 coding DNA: TGTGCCAGCAGTGACGAGGGTGAGCCCCAGCATTTT.

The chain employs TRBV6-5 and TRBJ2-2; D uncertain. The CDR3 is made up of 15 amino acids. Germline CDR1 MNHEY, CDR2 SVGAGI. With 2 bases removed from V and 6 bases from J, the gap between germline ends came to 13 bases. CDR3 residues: CASSYVRIAAGELFF. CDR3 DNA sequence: TGTGCCAGCAGTTACGTTAGAATCGCCGCCGGGGAGCTGTTTTTT.

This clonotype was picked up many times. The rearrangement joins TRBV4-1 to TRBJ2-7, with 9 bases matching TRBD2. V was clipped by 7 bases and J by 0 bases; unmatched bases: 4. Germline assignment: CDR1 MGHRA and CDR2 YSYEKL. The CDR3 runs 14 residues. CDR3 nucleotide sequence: TGCGCCAGCACTCCGGGACTAGCCTCCTACGAGCAGTACTTC. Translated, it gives CASTPGLASYEQYF.

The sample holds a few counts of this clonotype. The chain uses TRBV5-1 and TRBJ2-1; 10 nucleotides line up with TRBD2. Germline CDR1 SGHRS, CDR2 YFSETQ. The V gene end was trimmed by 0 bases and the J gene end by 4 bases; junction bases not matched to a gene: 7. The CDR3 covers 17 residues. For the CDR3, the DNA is TGCGCCAGCAGCTTGGTGGCTAGCGGGGGCCTATACAATGAGCAGTTCTTC. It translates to CASSLVASGGLYNEQFF.

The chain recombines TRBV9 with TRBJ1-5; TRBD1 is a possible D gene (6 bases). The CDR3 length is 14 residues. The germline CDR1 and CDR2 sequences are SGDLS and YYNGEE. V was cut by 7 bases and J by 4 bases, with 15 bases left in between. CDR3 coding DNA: TGTGCCAGCTCCCCGGACAGTCTTAATCAGCCCCAGCATTTT. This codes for CASSPDSLNQPQHF.

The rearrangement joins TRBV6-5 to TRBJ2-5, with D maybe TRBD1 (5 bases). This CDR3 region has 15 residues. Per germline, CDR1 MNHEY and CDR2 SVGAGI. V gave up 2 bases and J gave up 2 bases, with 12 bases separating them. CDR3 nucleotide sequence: TGTGCCAGCAGTTACCTTCCTGGGGCGCAAGAGACCCAGTACTTC. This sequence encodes CASSYLPGAQETQYF.

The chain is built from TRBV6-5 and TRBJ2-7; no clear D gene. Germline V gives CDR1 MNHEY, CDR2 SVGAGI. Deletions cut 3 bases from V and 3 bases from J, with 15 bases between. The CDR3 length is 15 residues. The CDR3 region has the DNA TGTGCCAGCAGTTATAACCACTGGCAGAGCTACGAGCAGTACTTC. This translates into CASSYNHWQSYEQYF.

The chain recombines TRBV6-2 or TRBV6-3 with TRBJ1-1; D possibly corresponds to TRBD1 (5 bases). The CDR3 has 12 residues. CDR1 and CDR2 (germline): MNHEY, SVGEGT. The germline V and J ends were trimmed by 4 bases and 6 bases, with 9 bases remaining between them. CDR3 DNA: TGTGCCAGCAGTTTCCCGGGGCCTGAAGCTTTCTTT. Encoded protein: CASSFPGPEAFF.

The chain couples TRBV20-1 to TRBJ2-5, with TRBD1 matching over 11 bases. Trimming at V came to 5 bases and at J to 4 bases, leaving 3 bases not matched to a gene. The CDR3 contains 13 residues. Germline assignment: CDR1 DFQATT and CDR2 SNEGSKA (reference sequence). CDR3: CSAGQGARETQYF. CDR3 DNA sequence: TGCAGTGCTGGACAGGGGGCGCGAGAGACCCAGTACTTC.

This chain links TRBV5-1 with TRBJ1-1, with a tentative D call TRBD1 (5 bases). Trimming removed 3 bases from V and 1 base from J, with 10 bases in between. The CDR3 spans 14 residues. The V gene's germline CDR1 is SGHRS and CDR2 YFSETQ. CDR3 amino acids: CASSWDGSNTEAFF. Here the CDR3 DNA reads TGCGCCAGCAGCTGGGACGGGTCGAACACTGAAGCTTTCTTT.

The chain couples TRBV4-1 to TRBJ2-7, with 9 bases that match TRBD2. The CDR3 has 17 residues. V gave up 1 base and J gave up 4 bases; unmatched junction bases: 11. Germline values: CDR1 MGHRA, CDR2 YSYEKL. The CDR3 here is CASSQARSAGGRYEQYF. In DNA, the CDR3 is TGCGCCAGCAGCCAAGCGCGTTCTGCGGGAGGGCGATACGAGCAGTACTTC.

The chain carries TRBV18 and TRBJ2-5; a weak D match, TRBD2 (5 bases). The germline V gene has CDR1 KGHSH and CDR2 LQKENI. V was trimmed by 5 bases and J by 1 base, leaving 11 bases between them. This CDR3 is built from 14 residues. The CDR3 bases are TGTGCCAGCTCAAAAAGCGGAGTCCAAGAGACCCAGTACTTC. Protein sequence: CASSKSGVQETQYF. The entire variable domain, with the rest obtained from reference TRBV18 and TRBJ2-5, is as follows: NAGVMQNPRHLVRRRGQEARLRCSPMKGHSHVYWYRQLPEEGLKFMVYLQKENIIDESGMPKERFSAEFPKEGPSILRIQQVVRGDSAAYFCASSKSGVQETQYFGPGTRLLVL.

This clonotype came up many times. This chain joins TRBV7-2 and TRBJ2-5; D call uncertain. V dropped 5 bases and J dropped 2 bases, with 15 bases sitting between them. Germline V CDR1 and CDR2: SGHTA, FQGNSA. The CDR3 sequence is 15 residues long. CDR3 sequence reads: CASSIKGSTQETQYF. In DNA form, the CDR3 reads TGTGCCAGCAGCATTAAGGGTAGCACACAAGAGACCCAGTACTTC.

CDR3 region: CASSLAHRREVNTDTQYF. The CDR3, as DNA: TGTGCCAGCAGCTTAGCGCATCGGCGGGAGGTCAACACAGATACGCAGTATTTT. The chain links TRBV7-6 to TRBJ2-3, with 8 bases aligning to TRBD2. CDR3 size: 18 residues. Germline V CDR1 and CDR2: SGHVS, FNYEAQ. Trimming at V came to 0 bases and at J to 2 bases, leaving 10 bases not matched to a gene.

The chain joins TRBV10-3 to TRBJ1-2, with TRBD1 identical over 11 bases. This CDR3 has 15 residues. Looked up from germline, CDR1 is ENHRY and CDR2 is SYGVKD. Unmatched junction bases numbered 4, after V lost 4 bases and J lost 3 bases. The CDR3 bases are TGTGCCATCAGTGCCGGACAGGGGGCTGACTATGGCTACACCTTC. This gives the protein CAISAGQGADYGYTF.

The CDR3 bases are TGTGCCAGCAGAGGACAGGAAACAACTAATGAAAAACTGTTTTTT. Amino acids: CASRGQETTNEKLFF. The chain combines TRBV6-2 or TRBV6-3 with TRBJ1-4; 7 nucleotides align to TRBD1. V was pared by 6 bases and J by 0 bases, with 4 bases of the junction left unmatched. The CDR3 sequence is 15 residues long. Germline CDR1 and CDR2: MNHEY and SVGEGT.

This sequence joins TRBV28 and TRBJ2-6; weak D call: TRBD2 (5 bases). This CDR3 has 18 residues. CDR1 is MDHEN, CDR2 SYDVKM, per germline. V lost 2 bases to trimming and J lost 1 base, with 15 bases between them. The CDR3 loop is CASSLAPGIGSGANVLTF. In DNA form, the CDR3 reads TGTGCCAGCAGTTTAGCCCCCGGGATAGGGTCTGGGGCCAACGTCCTGACTTTC.

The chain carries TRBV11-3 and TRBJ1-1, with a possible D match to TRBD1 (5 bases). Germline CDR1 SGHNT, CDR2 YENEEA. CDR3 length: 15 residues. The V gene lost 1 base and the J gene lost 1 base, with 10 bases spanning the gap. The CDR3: CASSLVGGWNTEAFF. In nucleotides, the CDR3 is TGTGCCAGCAGCTTAGTGGGGGGATGGAACACTGAAGCTTTCTTT. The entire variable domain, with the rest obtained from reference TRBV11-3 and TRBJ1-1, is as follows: EAGVVQSPRYKIIEKKQPVAFWCNPISGHNTLYWYLQNLGQGPELLIRYENEEAVDDSQLPKDRFSAERLKGVDSTLKIQPAELGDSAVYLCASSLVGGWNTEAFFGQGTRLTVV.